The rows below give T cell receptor beta chains drawn from one sample of a study of shared clonotypes between healthy human individuals. Measured with immunoSEQ multiplex PCR; TCRdb has only the in-frame clones, and not every one. The table shows some 2,500,000 clones, with approximately 90% occurring only once. The sample consisted of naive CD4+ T cells from PBMCs. The receptors stem from a man younger than 30 in good health. Some clones in this sample may be carry-over from other donors' samples. The conserved cysteine and the conserved F or W are not part of the CDR3 here. A D gene is named only where the DNA matches it firmly.

J: TRBJ1-5
V: TRBV9
D: NA
CDR3: ASSPRPISQPQH

J: TRBJ2-3
V: TRBV29-1
D: NA
CDR3: SANSLADTQY

J: TRBJ2-2
V: TRBV9
D: NA
CDR3: ASNRRDGELF

J: TRBJ2-1
V: TRBV19
D: NA
CDR3: ASSMGQESYNEQF

J: TRBJ2-5
V: TRBV5-1
D: NA
CDR3: ASSLGDHQETQY

J: TRBJ1-1
V: TRBV28
D: NA
CDR3: ASSLGPRRGDTEAF

J: TRBJ2-7
V: TRBV2
D: TRBD2
CDR3: ASSSGLAGGGDEQY

J: TRBJ2-6
V: TRBV29-1
D: TRBD1
CDR3: SVLGQGSSGANVLT

J: TRBJ2-7
V: TRBV2
D: TRBD1
CDR3: ATTRTGSSYEQY

J: TRBJ2-3
V: TRBV10-2
D: NA
CDR3: ASSITGIPDTQY

J: TRBJ1-4
V: TRBV4-1
D: NA
CDR3: ASSRGGRKNEKLF

J: TRBJ1-1
V: TRBV6-1
D: NA
CDR3: ASSAFDWGTEAF

J: TRBJ2-7
V: TRBV2
D: TRBD1
CDR3: ASSDSGQPSYEQY

J: TRBJ2-2
V: TRBV15
D: NA
CDR3: ATSRAGITGELF

J: TRBJ2-1
V: TRBV5-1
D: TRBD1
CDR3: ASSWGQINNEQF

J: TRBJ2-7
V: TRBV6-6
D: NA
CDR3: ASRSTGLNSYEQY

J: TRBJ1-4
V: TRBV28
D: NA
CDR3: ASSFGGATNEKLF

J: TRBJ2-6
V: TRBV9
D: NA
CDR3: ASSVGGRTGANVLT

J: TRBJ2-4
V: TRBV2
D: TRBD1
CDR3: ASRAGQGKNIQY

J: TRBJ1-2
V: TRBV6-5
D: NA
CDR3: ATRGEKGYGYT

J: TRBJ2-1
V: TRBV9
D: NA
CDR3: ASSVRTVPYNEQF

J: TRBJ1-1
V: TRBV18
D: NA
CDR3: ASSFGLGENTEAF

J: TRBJ2-7
V: TRBV11-1
D: NA
CDR3: ASIPGGGDTSYEQY

J: TRBJ2-1
V: TRBV28
D: NA
CDR3: ASSFGTKRNEQF

J: TRBJ2-5
V: TRBV5-1
D: NA
CDR3: ASSPGMQETQY

J: TRBJ2-2
V: TRBV9
D: NA
CDR3: ASSEGTGAGGDTGELF